The entry below gives a single TCR beta chain sequence along with its context. Its target is unknown. This entry comes from a study of T cell repertoires in cytomegalovirus infection. On the study more broadly: Use of recently identified HLA-C-restricted and well-studied HLA-B-restricted CMV epitopes was part of the study. CMV infection together with matching HLA type was indicated by public TCR beta signatures.

Findings and limits, study-wide: In two of eight donors, the top clonotype was HLA-C-restricted CMV-specific. Adding up the frequency of public TCR beta families identified people who carried CMV plus the relevant HLA.

The CDR3 extends over 17 amino acids. CDR1 is SGHDT and CDR2 is YYEEEE in the germline V gene. Trimming stripped 3 bases from V and 5 bases from J, with 21 bases between. TCRdb reprocessed the reads with MiXCR, giving one entry per CDR3 protein. The sample lists fewer than 1,000,000 distinct CDR3 sequences; around 32% were seen once. The gene calls are TRBV5-6 and TRBJ2-1, with unresolved D. This specimen consisted of cultured CD8+ T cells from PBMCs, obtained from culture after CMV antigen stimulation. The sequence was obtained from a human donor in good health (CMV status not recorded). Some clones in this sample may be carry-over from other donors' samples. The CDR3 loop reads CASSSFGPLLPDNEQFF. The CDR3 coding sequence is TGTGCCAGCAGCTCCTTCGGGCCTCTCTTACCCGACAATGAGCAGTTCTTC. Complete variable domain (other parts from reference TRBV5-6 and TRBJ2-1): DAGVTQSPTHLIKTRGQQVTLRCSPKSGHDTVSWYQQALGQGPQFIFQYYEEEERQRGNFPDRFSGHQFPNYSSELNVNALLLGDSALYLCASSSFGPLLPDNEQFFGPGTRLTVL.